This TCR beta chain is from a study of blood T cell repertoires in COVID-19. Study details: Collection of acute and convalescent COVID-19 samples took place in the United States, Italy and Spain. Sample material is recorded as cDNA or gDNA derived from T cells, B-cell-depleted T cells, or PBMCs.

In the study's own analysis: Nucleated cell counts were estimated from reference gene primer amplification. Assay used: immunoSEQ multiplex PCR; TCRdb lists only in-frame clones, some missing. Clonal size and the V and J genes are those of that table, whereas D and trimming came from the DNA. The sample has 140,000 to 150,000 clones; 85% to 90% are singletons. The CDR3 covers 15 residues. V shed 3 bases and J 0 bases; nucleotides not matched to a gene: 5. Germline V gives CDR1 SGDLS, CDR2 YYNGEE. This sequence was found in an older woman with active COVID-19. Source material: peripheral blood. V usage is TRBV9 and J usage is TRBJ1-1; 7 positions agree with TRBD1. CDR3 amino acids: CASSARTGMNTEAFF. The CDR3, as DNA: TGTGCCAGCAGCGCTAGGACAGGTATGAACACTGAAGCTTTCTTT.